One and the same sample provided the 5 T cell receptor beta chains below, sequenced in a study of blood T cells in healthy people across ages. The use of a sample-barcoded 5' primer and a J-beta primer mix characterized a second PCR of 7 to 11 cycles. Each CDR3 protein is one row after TCRdb ran MiXCR on the 5' RACE reads. The sample yields 800,000 to 950,000 distinct CDR3 sequences, approximately 49% seen once. The sequencing sample was made of blood. These receptors came from a young man in good health.

V usage is TRBV2 and J usage is TRBJ2-7; D ambiguous. V lost 8 bases and J lost 3, with 8 bases in between. The germline gives CDR1 SNHLY, CDR2 FYNNEI. The CDR3 has 11 amino acids. This chain's CDR3 is CASLGRYEQYF. The DNA of the CDR3 is TGTGCCAGCCTGGGCCGCTACGAGCAGTACTTC.

V and J are TRBV28 and TRBJ1-2; D is undetermined. This CDR3 contains 12 residues. Germline lookup yields CDR1 MDHEN and CDR2 SYDVKM. Trimming left V 6 bases short and J 7 bases short, with 12 bases between. DNA of the CDR3: TGTGCCAGCAGCAACGAGAGATTTGGCTACACCTTC. As protein: CASSNERFGYTF.

This clonotype has just a few counts. The chain carries TRBV30 and TRBJ1-5; 9 nucleotides match TRBD1. This CDR3 comprises 14 residues. V was clipped by 3 bases and J by 1 base; unmatched bases: 1. Germline V gene data show CDR1 as GTSNPN and CDR2 as SVGIG (reference sequence). The CDR3: CAWRGTGSNQPQHF. CDR3 bases: TGTGCCTGGAGAGGGACAGGGAGCAATCAGCCCCAGCATTTT.

The CDR3: CASSKPGQGAASYNEQFF. DNA for the CDR3: TGTGCCAGCAGCAAACCGGGACAGGGGGCGGCCTCCTACAATGAGCAGTTCTTC. This sequence joins TRBV5-6 and TRBJ2-1, with TRBD1 identical over 12 bases. Looked up from germline, CDR1 is SGHDT and CDR2 is YYEEEE. J gave up 0 bases and V 4 bases, and 8 bases lay outside the gene matches. The CDR3 is made up of 18 amino acids. The complete variable domain, with remaining parts taken from reference TRBV5-6 and TRBJ2-1, reads DAGVTQSPTHLIKTRGQQVTLRCSPKSGHDTVSWYQQALGQGPQFIFQYYEEEERQRGNFPDRFSGHQFPNYSSELNVNALLLGDSALYLCASSKPGQGAASYNEQFFGPGTRLTVL.

V and J are TRBV7-9 and TRBJ2-1; D unresolved. Germline CDR1 is SEHNR and CDR2 is FQNEAQ (reference sequence). CDR3 size: 14 residues. Trimming pared 5 bases from V and 4 bases from J, leaving 12 bases between. The CDR3 bases are TGTGCCAGCAGCACTCCGAGAGATTACAATGAGCAGTTCTTC. Protein: CASSTPRDYNEQFF.